The 16 T cell receptor beta chains presented below share a single source sample, sequenced in a study of shared clonotypes between healthy human individuals. Generated by immunoSEQ multiplex PCR, the TCRdb table keeps only in-frame clones and is missing some. The sample has over 1.5 million clones, under 99% seen once. The sample consisted of naive CD4+ T cells sorted from blood. Subset described: CD45RA+ positively selected. Every receptor here comes from a man aged 25-45 years in good health.

The chain uses TRBV29-1 and TRBJ2-1; possible D gene TRBD1, 6 bases. Germline V gives CDR1 SQVTM, CDR2 ANQGSEA. The CDR3 spans 12 residues. Deletions cut 5 bases from V and 6 bases from J, with 11 bases between. CDR3 loop: CSVRTGSNEQFF. In DNA, the CDR3 is TGCAGCGTTAGAACAGGGAGCAATGAGCAGTTCTTC.

The chain is built from TRBV6-6 and TRBJ2-7, with 9 bases identical to TRBD2. The V segment lost 1 base and the J segment 5 bases; nucleotides outside the gene matches: 9. The germline V gene has CDR1 MNHNY and CDR2 SVGAGI (reference sequence). This CDR3 has 16 residues. CDR3 protein: CASSYYLTSGQDEQYF. The CDR3 nucleotides are TGTGCCAGCAGTTACTATCTGACTAGCGGACAGGACGAGCAGTACTTC.

The rearrangement links TRBV5-1 to TRBJ1-2, with 7 positions matching TRBD1. J gave up 4 bases and V 1 base, and 4 bases lay outside the gene matches. CDR1 is SGHRS and CDR2 is YFSETQ in the germline V gene. This CDR3 has 14 amino acids. The DNA of the CDR3 is TGCGCCAGCAGCTTGACAGGGGAGGGCTATGGCTACACCTTC. Protein: CASSLTGEGYGYTF.

The chain joins TRBV7-2 to TRBJ2-3, with a possible D match to TRBD1 (6 bases). Deletions cut 5 bases from V and 4 bases from J, with 16 bases between. This CDR3 comprises 15 residues. Germline V gene sequence: CDR1 SGHTA, CDR2 FQGNSA. CDR3 sequence: CASSAWQAGADTQYF. The CDR3 DNA reads TGTGCCAGCAGCGCTTGGCAGGCAGGGGCAGATACGCAGTATTTT.

The chain combines TRBV5-1 with TRBJ2-7; TRBD1 matches 9 bases. Unmatched junction bases numbered 7, after V lost 3 bases and J lost 3 bases. Germline CDR1 SGHRS, CDR2 YFSETQ. This CDR3 comprises 15 residues. For the CDR3, the DNA is TGCGCCAGCAGCTCGACCCGGGACAGGGACTACGAGCAGTACTTC. Translated, it gives CASSSTRDRDYEQYF.

This rearrangement joins TRBV5-1 to TRBJ2-3; TRBD1 matches 8 bases. The CDR3 extends over 15 amino acids. Trimming at V came to 2 bases and at J to 3 bases, leaving 5 bases not matched to a gene. Germline lookup yields CDR1 SGHRS and CDR2 YFSETQ. The CDR3 sequence: CASSFLDRETDTQYF. The CDR3 bases are TGCGCCAGCAGCTTCCTGGACAGGGAGACAGATACGCAGTATTTT.

V and J are TRBV9 and TRBJ2-1; D gene unclear. Trimming shortened V by 1 base and J by 4 bases, and 9 bases separated the two germline ends. The germline gives CDR1 SGDLS, CDR2 YYNGEE. This CDR3 has 14 residues. The CDR3 DNA sequence: TGTGCCAGCAGCGTATCTCCCGGATACAATGAGCAGTTCTTC. It translates to CASSVSPGYNEQFF.

V and J are TRBV7-9 and TRBJ2-7, with a tentative D call TRBD1 (5 bases). The V gene's germline CDR1 is SEHNR and CDR2 FQNEAQ (reference sequence). The CDR3 is made up of 14 amino acids. V shed 1 base and J shed 4 bases, with 11 bases lying between them. CDR3 in amino acids: CASSLDGAGYEQYF. The CDR3 coding sequence is TGTGCCAGCAGCTTAGATGGGGCCGGTTACGAGCAGTACTTC.

To note about this clone: At the DNA level, this CDR3 is encoded by other sequences in the same sample as well. The chain employs TRBV6-6 and TRBJ2-2, with D unclear. V was pared by 2 bases and J by 1 base, with 2 bases between. This CDR3 is built from 13 residues. CDR1 and CDR2 from the germline V gene are MNHNY and SVGAGI (reference sequence). Here the CDR3 DNA reads TGTGCCAGCAGTTACCTGAACACCGGGGAGCTGTTTTTT. It yields the protein CASSYLNTGELFF.

V gene TRBV6-5 combines with J gene TRBJ2-7; TRBD2 agrees at 8 bases. This CDR3 comprises 13 residues. CDR1 and CDR2 (germline): MNHEY, SVGAGI. J gave up 4 bases and V 7 bases, and 6 bases lay outside the gene matches. The CDR3 nucleotides are TGTGCCAGCACAGCGGGAGAAAGGTACGAGCAGTACTTC. Its translation is CASTAGERYEQYF.

The chain couples TRBV27 to TRBJ1-3, with TRBD1 as a possible D gene (5 bases). The CDR3 length is 16 residues. The germline gives CDR1 MNHEY, CDR2 SMNVEV (reference sequence). The V and J ends lost 0 bases and 0 bases respectively, with 9 bases between them. CDR3 in DNA: TGTGCCAGCAGTTTATCTCGGGGGATCTCTGGAAACACCATATATTTT. This translates into CASSLSRGISGNTIYF.

The rearrangement links TRBV19 to TRBJ2-7; 15 bases match TRBD2. The V gene end was trimmed by 5 bases and the J gene end by 0 bases; junction bases not matched to a gene: 5. The length of the CDR3 is 17 residues. CDR1 LNHDA and CDR2 SQIVND come from the germline V gene (reference sequence). The CDR3 nucleotides are TGTGCCAGTAGTCTGGGACTAGCGGGAGGCCCCTCCTACGAGCAGTACTTC. It codes for CASSLGLAGGPSYEQYF.

V usage is TRBV5-1 and J usage is TRBJ2-1; D gene unclear. This CDR3 is built from 15 residues. Germline CDR1 and CDR2: SGHRS and YFSETQ. V was cut by 0 bases and J by 9 bases, with 16 bases left in between. CDR3 in DNA: TGCGCCAGCAGCTTGGAATTGGCGGAAAAAGGTGAGCAGTTCTTC. The encoded protein is CASSLELAEKGEQFF.

This clone was counted between two and nine times. This sample also contains other DNA sequences that code for the same CDR3. This sequence joins TRBV29-1 and TRBJ1-5; 7 positions match TRBD1. The CDR3 runs 12 residues. CDR1 is SQVTM and CDR2 is ANQGSEA in the germline V gene. The V segment lost 6 bases and the J segment 4 bases; nucleotides outside the gene matches: 3. CDR3 sequence reads: CSVRDSNQPQHF. The CDR3 DNA follows: TGCAGCGTCCGGGACAGTAATCAGCCCCAGCATTTT.

This chain uses TRBV9 with TRBJ2-1; 12 nucleotides agree with TRBD2. This CDR3 comprises 15 residues. V lost 4 bases, J lost 8 bases, and 7 bases stayed unmatched. The germline V gene encodes CDR1 SGDLS and CDR2 YYNGEE. CDR3 bases: TGTGCCAGCAGCCCCCGACTAGCGGGAGTTCATGAGCAGTTCTTC. Encoded protein: CASSPRLAGVHEQFF.

This rearrangement joins TRBV27 to TRBJ2-3; 8 bases match TRBD1. V shed 6 bases, J shed 1 base, and the junction held 12 bases outside the gene matches. Germline CDR1 reads MNHEY; CDR2 reads SMNVEV (reference sequence). The CDR3 contains 17 residues. The CDR3 region has the DNA TGTGCCAGCAGACCTACCGTCAGGGGGCGAGGCACAGATACGCAGTATTTT. Residues: CASRPTVRGRGTDTQYF.